This entry lists 11 T cell receptor beta chains sequenced from one sample in a study of metastatic and nonmetastatic thyroid tumors. Through MiXCR, TCRdb re-clonotyped the PCR reads. The sample includes tens of thousands of clones, 14% to 15% of them seen just once. Every patient was untreated before thyroid surgery. Sequencing used tumor tissue. The receptors derive from a female donor with papillary thyroid cancer or a benign thyroid nodule (not recorded which). Some clones in this sample may be carry-over from other donors' samples.

The J gene is TRBJ2-1, the V gene TRBV5-1, with D uncertain. Germline V gene sequence: CDR1 SGHRS, CDR2 YFSETQ. The V and J ends lost 0 bases and 4 bases respectively, with 5 bases between them. The CDR3 totals 13 residues. CDR3: CASSLGWYNEQFF. In DNA form, the CDR3 reads TGCGCCAGCAGCTTGGGTTGGTACAATGAGCAGTTCTTC.

This clone was found once. V is TRBV7-2 and J is TRBJ1-2; D is uncertain. This CDR3 has 14 amino acids. The V gene's germline CDR1 is SGHTA and CDR2 FQGNSA. V gave up 1 base and J gave up 4 bases, with 10 bases separating them. The CDR3 loop reads CASSLDPGTYGYTF. DNA for the CDR3: TGTGCCAGCAGCTTAGATCCCGGCACCTATGGCTACACCTTC. The variable domain in full, completed from reference TRBV7-2 and TRBJ1-2, reads GAGVSQSPSNKVTEKGKDVELRCDPISGHTALYWYRQSLGQGLEFLIYFQGNSAPDKSGLPSDRFSAERTGGSVSTLTIQRTQQEDSAVYLCASSLDPGTYGYTFGSGTRLTVV.

This clone was picked up a small number of times. The rearrangement links TRBV12-3 or TRBV12-4 to TRBJ2-1; 9 bases are shared with TRBD2. The V segment lost 5 bases and the J segment 6 bases; nucleotides outside the gene matches: 8. This CDR3 is built from 15 residues. The CDR3, as DNA: TGTGCCAGCAGTGGCGGGACTAGCCGCTGCAATGAGCAGTTCTTC. Translation gives CASSGGTSRCNEQFF.

This clone was counted between two and nine times. The V gene is TRBV30, the J gene TRBJ2-2; the D is unclear. The CDR3 consists of 16 residues. In germline, CDR1 is GTSNPN, CDR2 SVGIG (reference sequence). The V end was cut by 2 bases, the J end by 4 bases, with 17 bases between. CDR3 sequence reads: CAWSPPPTLSTGELFF. In DNA, the CDR3 is TGTGCCTGGAGTCCGCCTCCTACCCTGAGCACCGGGGAGCTGTTTTTT.

Ten or more counts support this clone. CDR3 sequence (DNA): TGTGCCAGCAGTTCCCCTCGGACAGGGGGAGGGAACACTGAAGCTTTCTTT. Its protein product is CASSSPRTGGGNTEAFF. V and J are TRBV27 and TRBJ1-1, with 10 nucleotides matching TRBD1. From germline, CDR1 is MNHEY and CDR2 SMNVEV (reference sequence). This CDR3 comprises 17 residues. With 4 bases clipped from V and 1 base from J, the junction kept 9 bases outside the gene matches.

This sequence joins TRBV20-1 and TRBJ1-6; the D gene is possibly TRBD1 (5 bases). V gave up 6 bases and J gave up 5 bases, with 17 bases separating them. The CDR3 contains 15 residues. CDR1 and CDR2 (germline): DFQATT, SNEGSKA (reference sequence). The CDR3: CSAYGRFRDNSPLHF. The CDR3 bases are TGCAGTGCCTATGGCCGATTCAGGGATAATTCACCCCTCCACTTT.

There are many counts of this clone. The sample holds other DNA sequences that translate to the same CDR3. V is TRBV29-1 and J is TRBJ1-1; D ambiguous. This CDR3 is built from 10 residues. The germline V gene has CDR1 SQVTM and CDR2 ANQGSEA. Trimming shortened V by 6 bases and J by 10 bases, and 12 bases separated the two germline ends. The CDR3 DNA reads as TGCAGCGTCAATGACGGGTCAGCTTTCTTT. Protein sequence: CSVNDGSAFF. Full variable domain (outside the CDR3, taken from reference TRBV29-1 and TRBJ1-1): SAVISQKPSRDICQRGTSLTIQCQVDSQVTMMFWYRQQPGQSLTLIATANQGSEATYESGFVIDKFPISRPNLTFSTLTVSNMSPEDSSIYLCSVNDGSAFFGQGTRLTVV.

V usage is TRBV2 and J usage is TRBJ1-1, with unresolved D. Trimming removed 5 bases at V and 1 base at J, with 8 bases between. The CDR3 is made up of 13 amino acids. Germline V gene data show CDR1 as SNHLY and CDR2 as FYNNEI. CDR3 amino acids: CASSLKPNTEAFF. In nucleotides, the CDR3 is TGTGCCAGCAGTTTAAAGCCGAACACTGAAGCTTTCTTT.

This clone was observed many times. This chain uses TRBV12-3 or TRBV12-4 with TRBJ2-7, with no clear D. V was pared by 5 bases and J by 0 bases, with 11 bases between. The CDR3 is 14 amino acids. The chain's CDR3 is CASSLGLISYEQYF. For the CDR3, the DNA is TGTGCCAGCAGTCTAGGGCTAATCTCCTACGAGCAGTACTTC.

This clone was detected many times. The V gene is TRBV20-1, the J gene TRBJ2-1; 9 bases match TRBD1. Germline loops: CDR1 DFQATT, CDR2 SNEGSKA (reference sequence). Trimming took 6 bases from V and 0 from J; bases not matched to a gene: 6. This CDR3 is 15 amino acids long. As DNA, the CDR3 is TGCAGTGCCGAGACAGGGGGGAGCTCCTACAATGAGCAGTTCTTC. Translated: CSAETGGSSYNEQFF.

This clone was counted ten times or more. The chain joins TRBV6-1 to TRBJ1-1; D ambiguous. Per the germline V gene, CDR1 is MNHNS and CDR2 is SASEGT. CDR3 length: 14 amino acids. Trimming removed 5 bases at V and 6 bases at J, with 16 bases between. The CDR3, as DNA: TGTGCCAGCAGTCCCGCGCCCGTTTTCGCTGAAGCTTTCTTT. It yields the protein CASSPAPVFAEAFF.